This is a list of T cell receptor beta chains from one sample in a study of CD8 T cells in ankylosing spondylitis. MiXCR, run by TCRdb on the 5' RACE reads, gives a single entry per CDR3 protein. The table includes approximately 540,000 distinct CDR3 sequences, about 13% detected once. The sequencing sample was made of blood, either unsorted or a sorted T cell fraction (not recorded which). These receptors were collected from a male donor with ankylosing spondylitis. The CDR3 runs from the conserved cysteine through the conserved F or W. D genes are given only for firm matches. Not every row has a clone size; where given, it reads once, few, many or a size class.

cdr3_length: 12; d_call: .; j_call: TRBJ1-5; v_call: TRBV19; clone_size: few; cdr3_nt: TGTGCCAGTAGGTCGAGCAATCAGCCCCAGCATTTT; cdr3_aa: CASRSSNQPQHF
cdr3_length: 14; d_call: TRBD1; j_call: TRBJ2-2; v_call: TRBV29-1; clone_size: .; cdr3_nt: TGCAGCGTGGGACAGGGATTCAACACCGGGGAGCTGTTTTTT; cdr3_aa: CSVGQGFNTGELFF
cdr3_length: 14; d_call: TRBD1; j_call: TRBJ1-2; v_call: TRBV20-1; clone_size: many; cdr3_nt: TGCAGTGCCGCTCCGACTGACAGGGGCTATGGCTACACCTTC; cdr3_aa: CSAAPTDRGYGYTF
cdr3_length: 13; d_call: .; j_call: TRBJ1-3; v_call: TRBV18; clone_size: .; cdr3_nt: TGTGCCAGCTCACCACAAGCTGGAAACACCATATATTTT; cdr3_aa: CASSPQAGNTIYF
cdr3_length: 17; d_call: .; j_call: TRBJ2-1; v_call: TRBV7-9; clone_size: few; cdr3_nt: TGTGCCAGCAGCTTACCTTATTTGCGGGCGACGTACAATGAGCAGTTCTTC; cdr3_aa: CASSLPYLRATYNEQFF
cdr3_length: 16; d_call: .; j_call: TRBJ2-1; v_call: TRBV15; clone_size: few; cdr3_nt: TGTGCCACCAGCAGAGACCTTGAGGGTGCGTACAATGAGCAGTTCTTC; cdr3_aa: CATSRDLEGAYNEQFF
cdr3_length: 15; d_call: TRBD1; j_call: TRBJ2-6; v_call: TRBV29-1; clone_size: .; cdr3_nt: TGCAGCGTCCTTGGGACAGCGGCTGGGGCCAACGTCCTGACTTTC; cdr3_aa: CSVLGTAAGANVLTF
cdr3_length: 19; d_call: TRBD1; j_call: TRBJ2-2; v_call: TRBV6-5; clone_size: .; cdr3_nt: TGTGCCAGCAGTTTAAGGTCGAACCGACCGACAGGGCGCACCGGGGAGCTGTTTTTT; cdr3_aa: CASSLRSNRPTGRTGELFF
cdr3_length: 15; d_call: TRBD2; j_call: TRBJ2-1; v_call: TRBV7-2; clone_size: .; cdr3_nt: TGTGCCAGCAGCACAGCTAGCGGGAACTACAATGAGCAGTTCTTC; cdr3_aa: CASSTASGNYNEQFF
cdr3_length: 11; d_call: .; j_call: TRBJ2-1; v_call: TRBV5-6; clone_size: many; cdr3_nt: TGTGCCAGCAGCTTAGGGTTAGAGCAGTTCTTC; cdr3_aa: CASSLGLEQFF
cdr3_length: 15; d_call: TRBD1; j_call: TRBJ1-4; v_call: TRBV18; clone_size: few; cdr3_nt: TGTGCCAGCTCACCACCGAACGACAGGGATGAAAAACTGTTTTTT; cdr3_aa: CASSPPNDRDEKLFF
cdr3_length: 14; d_call: TRBD1; j_call: TRBJ1-2; v_call: TRBV7-2; clone_size: few; cdr3_nt: TGTGCCAGCAGCTTACGTTCAGGGGGCTATGGCTACACCTTC; cdr3_aa: CASSLRSGGYGYTF
cdr3_length: 15; d_call: .; j_call: TRBJ1-5; v_call: TRBV10-2; clone_size: few; cdr3_nt: TGCGCCAGCAGGAGGGGACCGAATAGCAATCAGCCCCAGCATTTT; cdr3_aa: CASRRGPNSNQPQHF
cdr3_length: 15; d_call: .; j_call: TRBJ1-1; v_call: TRBV6-1; clone_size: few; cdr3_nt: TGTGCCAGCAGGGATCCCGGACAGAAGAACACTGAAGCTTTCTTT; cdr3_aa: CASRDPGQKNTEAFF
cdr3_length: 15; d_call: .; j_call: TRBJ2-1; v_call: TRBV5-1; clone_size: .; cdr3_nt: TGCGCCAGCAGCTTGCTACGGGAGTCCTACAATGAGCAGTTCTTC; cdr3_aa: CASSLLRESYNEQFF
cdr3_length: 14; d_call: .; j_call: TRBJ1-1; v_call: TRBV5-1; clone_size: .; cdr3_nt: TGCGCCAGCAGCTTGGAACGGCAGAGCACTGAAGCTTTCTTT; cdr3_aa: CASSLERQSTEAFF
cdr3_length: 12; d_call: .; j_call: TRBJ2-5; v_call: TRBV3-1; clone_size: .; cdr3_nt: TGTGCCAGCAGCCTCCCACAAGGGACCCAGTACTTC; cdr3_aa: CASSLPQGTQYF
cdr3_length: 12; d_call: .; j_call: TRBJ1-2; v_call: TRBV30; clone_size: few; cdr3_nt: TGTGCCTCCGAACAGGGATACTATGGCTACACCTTC; cdr3_aa: CASEQGYYGYTF
cdr3_length: 13; d_call: .; j_call: TRBJ1-1; v_call: TRBV2; clone_size: few; cdr3_nt: TGTGCCATGGCAAGGGTCGTGAACACTGAAGCTTTCTTT; cdr3_aa: CAMARVVNTEAFF
cdr3_length: 14; d_call: .; j_call: TRBJ1-1; v_call: TRBV12-3/TRBV12-4; clone_size: few; cdr3_nt: TGTGCCAGCAGTCTCTGGACCGAACGTACTGAAGCTTTCTTT; cdr3_aa: CASSLWTERTEAFF
cdr3_length: 14; d_call: .; j_call: TRBJ2-1; v_call: TRBV27; clone_size: many; cdr3_nt: TGTGCCAGCAGTTTGGGGCGGAGGGGAAATGAGCAGTTCTTC; cdr3_aa: CASSLGRRGNEQFF
cdr3_length: 15; d_call: .; j_call: TRBJ2-5; v_call: TRBV18; clone_size: few; cdr3_nt: TGTGCCAGCTCACCACGTGCAAGCGGAGAAGAGACCCAGTACTTC; cdr3_aa: CASSPRASGEETQYF
cdr3_length: 14; d_call: .; j_call: TRBJ2-2; v_call: TRBV29-1; clone_size: many; cdr3_nt: TGCAGCATATCGGGACCGACGAACACCGGGGAGCTGTTTTTT; cdr3_aa: CSISGPTNTGELFF
cdr3_length: 15; d_call: TRBD1; j_call: TRBJ2-5; v_call: TRBV29-1; clone_size: few; cdr3_nt: TGCAGCGTTGACGACGGGGACAGGGGTCGGGAGACCCAGTACTTC; cdr3_aa: CSVDDGDRGRETQYF